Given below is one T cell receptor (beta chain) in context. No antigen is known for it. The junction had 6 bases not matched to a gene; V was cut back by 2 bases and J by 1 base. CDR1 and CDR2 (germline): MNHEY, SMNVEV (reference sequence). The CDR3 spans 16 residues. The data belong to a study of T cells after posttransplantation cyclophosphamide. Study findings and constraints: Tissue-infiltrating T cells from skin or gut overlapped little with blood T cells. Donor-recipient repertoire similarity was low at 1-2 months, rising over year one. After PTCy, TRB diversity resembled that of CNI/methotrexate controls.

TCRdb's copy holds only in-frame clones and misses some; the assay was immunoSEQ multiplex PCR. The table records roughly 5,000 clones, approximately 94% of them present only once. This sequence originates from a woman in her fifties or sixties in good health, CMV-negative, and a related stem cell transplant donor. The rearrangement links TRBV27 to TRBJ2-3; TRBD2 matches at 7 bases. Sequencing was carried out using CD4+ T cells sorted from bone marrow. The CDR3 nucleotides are TGTGCCAGCAGTTTAGGGCAGGGAGGGGGCACAGATACGCAGTATTTT. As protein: CASSLGQGGGTDTQYF.